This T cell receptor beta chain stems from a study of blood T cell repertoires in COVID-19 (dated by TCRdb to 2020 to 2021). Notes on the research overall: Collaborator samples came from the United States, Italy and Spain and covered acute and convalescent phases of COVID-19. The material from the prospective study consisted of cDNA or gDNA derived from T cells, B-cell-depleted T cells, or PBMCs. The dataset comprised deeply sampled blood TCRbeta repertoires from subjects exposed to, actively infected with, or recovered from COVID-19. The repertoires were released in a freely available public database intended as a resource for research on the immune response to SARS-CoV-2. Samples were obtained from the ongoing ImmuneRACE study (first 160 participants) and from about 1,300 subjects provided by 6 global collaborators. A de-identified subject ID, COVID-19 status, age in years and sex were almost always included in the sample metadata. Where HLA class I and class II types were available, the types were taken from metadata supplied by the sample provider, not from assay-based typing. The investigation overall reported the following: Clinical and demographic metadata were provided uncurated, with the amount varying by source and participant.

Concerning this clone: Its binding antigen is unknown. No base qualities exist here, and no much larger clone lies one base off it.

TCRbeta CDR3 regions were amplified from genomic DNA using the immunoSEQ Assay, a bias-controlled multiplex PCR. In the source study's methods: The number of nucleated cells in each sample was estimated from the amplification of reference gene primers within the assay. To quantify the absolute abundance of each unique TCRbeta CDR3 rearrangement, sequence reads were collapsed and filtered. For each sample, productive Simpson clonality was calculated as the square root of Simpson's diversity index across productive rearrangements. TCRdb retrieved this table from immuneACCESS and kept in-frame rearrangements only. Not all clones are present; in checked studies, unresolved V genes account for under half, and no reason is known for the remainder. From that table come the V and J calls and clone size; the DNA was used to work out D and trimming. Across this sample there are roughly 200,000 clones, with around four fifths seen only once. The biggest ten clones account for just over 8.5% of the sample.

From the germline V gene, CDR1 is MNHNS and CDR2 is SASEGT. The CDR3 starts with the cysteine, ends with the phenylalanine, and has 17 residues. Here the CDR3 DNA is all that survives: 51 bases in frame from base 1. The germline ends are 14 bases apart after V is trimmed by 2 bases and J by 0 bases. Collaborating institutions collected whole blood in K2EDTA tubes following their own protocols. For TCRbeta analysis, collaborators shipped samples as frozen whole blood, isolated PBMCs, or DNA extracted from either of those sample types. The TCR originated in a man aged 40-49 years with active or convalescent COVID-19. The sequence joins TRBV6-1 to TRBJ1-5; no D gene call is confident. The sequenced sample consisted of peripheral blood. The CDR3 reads CASSENLAALSNQPQHF. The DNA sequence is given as TGTGCCAGCAGTGAAAATTTGGCAGCGCTTAGCAATCAGCCCCAGCATTTT.